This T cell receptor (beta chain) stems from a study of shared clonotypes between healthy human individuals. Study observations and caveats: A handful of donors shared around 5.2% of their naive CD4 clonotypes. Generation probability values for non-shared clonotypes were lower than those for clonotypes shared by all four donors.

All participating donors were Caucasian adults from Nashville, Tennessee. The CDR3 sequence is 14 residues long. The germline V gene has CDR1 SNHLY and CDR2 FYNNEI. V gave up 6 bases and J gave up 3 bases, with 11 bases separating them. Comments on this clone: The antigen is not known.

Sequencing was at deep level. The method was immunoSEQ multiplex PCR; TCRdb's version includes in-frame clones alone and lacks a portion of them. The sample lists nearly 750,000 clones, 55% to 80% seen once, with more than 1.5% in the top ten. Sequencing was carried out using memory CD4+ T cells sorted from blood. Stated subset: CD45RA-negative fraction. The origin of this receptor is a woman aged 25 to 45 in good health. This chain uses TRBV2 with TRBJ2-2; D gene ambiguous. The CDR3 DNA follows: TGTGCCAGCAGAAACCAGGTTGACACCGGGGAGCTGTTTTTT. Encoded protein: CASRNQVDTGELFF.